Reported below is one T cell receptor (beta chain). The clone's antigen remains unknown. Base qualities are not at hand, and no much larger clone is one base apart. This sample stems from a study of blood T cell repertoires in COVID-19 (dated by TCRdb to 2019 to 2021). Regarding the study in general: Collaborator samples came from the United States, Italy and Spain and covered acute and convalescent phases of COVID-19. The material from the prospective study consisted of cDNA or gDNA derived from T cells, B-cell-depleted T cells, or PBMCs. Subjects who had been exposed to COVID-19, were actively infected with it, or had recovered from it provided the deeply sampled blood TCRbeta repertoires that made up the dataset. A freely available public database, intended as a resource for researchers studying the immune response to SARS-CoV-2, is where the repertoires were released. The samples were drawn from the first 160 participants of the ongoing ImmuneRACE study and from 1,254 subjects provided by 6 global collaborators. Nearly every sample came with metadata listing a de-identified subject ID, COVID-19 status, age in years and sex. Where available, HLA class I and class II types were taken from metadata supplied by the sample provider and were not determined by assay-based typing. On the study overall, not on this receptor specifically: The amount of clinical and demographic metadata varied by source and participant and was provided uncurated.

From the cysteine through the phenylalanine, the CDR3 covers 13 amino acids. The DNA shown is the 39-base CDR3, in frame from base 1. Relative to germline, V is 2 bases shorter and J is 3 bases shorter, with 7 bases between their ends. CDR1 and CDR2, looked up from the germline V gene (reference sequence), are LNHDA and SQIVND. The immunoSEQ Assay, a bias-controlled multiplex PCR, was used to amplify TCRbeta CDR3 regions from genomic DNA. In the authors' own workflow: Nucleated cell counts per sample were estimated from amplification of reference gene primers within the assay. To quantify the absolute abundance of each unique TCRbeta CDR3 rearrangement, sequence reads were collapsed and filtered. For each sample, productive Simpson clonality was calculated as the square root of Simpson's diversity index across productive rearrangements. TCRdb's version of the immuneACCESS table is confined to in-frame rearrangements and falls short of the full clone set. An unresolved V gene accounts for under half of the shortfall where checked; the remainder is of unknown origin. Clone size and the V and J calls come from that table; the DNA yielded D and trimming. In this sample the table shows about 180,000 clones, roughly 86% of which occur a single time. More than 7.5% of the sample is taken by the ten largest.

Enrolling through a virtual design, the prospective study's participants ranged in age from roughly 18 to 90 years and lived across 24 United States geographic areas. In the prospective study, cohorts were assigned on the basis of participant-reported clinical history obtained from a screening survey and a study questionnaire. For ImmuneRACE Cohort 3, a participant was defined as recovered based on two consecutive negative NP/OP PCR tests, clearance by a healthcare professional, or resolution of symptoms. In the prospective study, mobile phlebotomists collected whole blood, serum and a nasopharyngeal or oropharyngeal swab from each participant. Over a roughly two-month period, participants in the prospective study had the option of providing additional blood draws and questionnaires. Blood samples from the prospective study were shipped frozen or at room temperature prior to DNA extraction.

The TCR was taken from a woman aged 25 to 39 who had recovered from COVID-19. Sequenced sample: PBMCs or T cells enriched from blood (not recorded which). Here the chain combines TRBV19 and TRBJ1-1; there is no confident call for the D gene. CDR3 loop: CASSIYRDTEAFF. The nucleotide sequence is TGTGCCAGTAGTATATACCGGGACACTGAAGCTTTCTTT.